This entry lists 6 T cell receptor beta chains sequenced from one sample in a study of blood T cell repertoires in COVID-19. Assay used: immunoSEQ multiplex PCR; TCRdb lists only in-frame clones, some missing. The sample records approximately 250,000 clones, 84% being singletons. The sequencing sample was made of peripheral blood. The receptors derive from a human donor in a cohort sampled during active COVID-19.

This chain uses TRBV21-1 with TRBJ2-3; the DNA was not compared with TRBD2, the D call given in the table. TRBV21-1 is marked as a pseudogene. The CDR3 contains 19 residues. CDR3: CASSIWPRRGRTHSDTQYF. CDR3 nucleotides: TGTGCCAGCAGCATCTGGCCGCGTAGAGGGAGAACCCACTCAGATACGCAGTATTTT.

This clone has more than one count but fewer than ten. This chain joins TRBV7-9 and TRBJ2-3; tentative D call: TRBD2 (6 bases). Trimming took 4 bases from V and 2 from J, leaving 16 bases between them. This CDR3 has 16 residues. Germline V lookup: CDR1 SEHNR, CDR2 FQNEAQ (reference sequence). CDR3: CASSSSGLVSTDTQYF. The CDR3 nucleotides are TGTGCCAGCAGCTCATCGGGACTTGTGTCCACAGATACGCAGTATTTT.

The V call is TRBV5-1, the J call TRBJ2-7; a possible D gene is TRBD2 (5 bases). The CDR3 length is 14 residues. Trimming took off 0 bases at V and 7 bases at J, with 14 bases between the two ends. Germline V lookup: CDR1 SGHRS, CDR2 YFSETQ. The DNA of the CDR3 is TGCGCCAGCAGCTTGGATTATAGGACTCGGGAGCAGTACTTC. Translating it yields CASSLDYRTREQYF.

The rearrangement uses TRBV7-6 and TRBJ2-3, with D tentatively TRBD2 (6 bases). This CDR3 is 17 amino acids long. Germline V gives CDR1 SGHVS, CDR2 FNYEAQ. The germline V and J ends were trimmed by 1 base and 0 bases, with 14 bases remaining between them. This CDR3 is CASSLDRGLPSTDTQYF. CDR3 DNA sequence: TGTGCCAGCAGCTTAGATAGGGGACTGCCTAGCACAGATACGCAGTATTTT.

The chain has TRBV15 and TRBJ1-2, with 9 bases aligning to TRBD1. V was pared by 1 base and J by 6 bases, with 6 bases of the junction left unmatched. Germline V gene data show CDR1 as LNHNV and CDR2 as YYDKDF (reference sequence). The CDR3 runs to 15 residues. CDR3 protein: CATSRVRDREDGYTF. In DNA form, the CDR3 reads TGTGCCACCAGCAGAGTACGGGACAGGGAAGATGGCTACACCTTC.

The rearrangement links TRBV5-1 to TRBJ2-6; D is undetermined. The CDR3 is 16 amino acids. V dropped 4 bases and J dropped 4 bases, with 15 bases sitting between them. CDR1 and CDR2 from the germline V gene are SGHRS and YFSETQ. The CDR3 sequence is CASSVDGSRGANVLTF. The CDR3 DNA is TGCGCCAGCAGCGTGGACGGTTCTAGGGGGGCCAACGTCCTGACTTTC. The variable domain in full, with the rest retrieved from reference TRBV5-1 and TRBJ2-6, is KAGVTQTPRYLIKTRGQQVTLSCSPISGHRSVSWYQQTPGQGLQFLFEYFSETQRNKGNFPGRFSGRQFSNSRSEMNVSTLELGDSALYLCASSVDGSRGANVLTFGAGSRLTVL.